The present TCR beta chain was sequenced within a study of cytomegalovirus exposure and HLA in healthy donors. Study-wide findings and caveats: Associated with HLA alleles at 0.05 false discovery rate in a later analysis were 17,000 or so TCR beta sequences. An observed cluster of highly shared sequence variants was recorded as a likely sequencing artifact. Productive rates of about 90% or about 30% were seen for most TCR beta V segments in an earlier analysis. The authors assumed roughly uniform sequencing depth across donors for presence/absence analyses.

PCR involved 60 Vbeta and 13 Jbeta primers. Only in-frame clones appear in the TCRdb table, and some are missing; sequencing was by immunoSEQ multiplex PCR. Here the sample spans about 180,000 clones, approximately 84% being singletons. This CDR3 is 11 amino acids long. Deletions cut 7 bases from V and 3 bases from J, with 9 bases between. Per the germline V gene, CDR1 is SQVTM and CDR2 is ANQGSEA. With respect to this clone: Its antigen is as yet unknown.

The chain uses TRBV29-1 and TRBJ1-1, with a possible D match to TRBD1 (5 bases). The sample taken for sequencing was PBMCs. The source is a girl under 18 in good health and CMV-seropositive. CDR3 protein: CSAGLDTEAFF. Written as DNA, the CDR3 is TGCAGCGCAGGGCTGGACACTGAAGCTTTCTTT.